This T cell receptor beta chain was identified during a study of yellow fever vaccine responses in identical twins. Regarding the study as a whole: Reports say the vaccine T cell response in twins looked partly convergent and partly personalized.

TCRdb fed the RT-PCR reads into MiXCR, producing one record per CDR3 protein. The sample shows about 450 distinct CDR3 sequences, over 60% of them seen only once. The ends were cut back, 3 bases at V and 4 bases at J, with 9 bases in the middle. This CDR3 comprises 13 residues. CDR1 and CDR2 (germline): SGHTA, FQGTGA. There are a few counts of this clonotype. Antigen: not known. This clonotype originated in a female donor who received the yellow fever vaccine. J is TRBJ1-1 and V is TRBV7-3; no firm D call. The sample here was T cells from blood (PBMCs), unsorted or a sorted subset (not recorded which), taken before or after yellow fever vaccination (not recorded which). CDR3 in amino acids: CASSFTFGTEAFF. CDR3 sequence (DNA): TGTGCCAGCAGCTTTACGTTTGGCACTGAAGCTTTCTTT.